A selection of T cell receptor beta chains follows, all from one sample in a study of CD8+CD57+ T cells in acquired aplastic anemia. Using its own MiXCR run on the reads, TCRdb lists one record per CDR3 protein. The sample shows 250,000 to 300,000 distinct CDR3 sequences, approximately 58% of them seen only once. Sequencing used sorted CD4+, CD8+, or CD8+CD57+ T cells (not recorded which) from PBMCs. The source is a human donor with aplastic anemia. CDR3s include the opening cysteine and the closing phenylalanine or tryptophan. D genes are given only for firm matches. A row's size may be missing; if present it is once, few, many or a size class.

size,J,D,V,CDR3,DNA
-,TRBJ1-2,TRBD1,TRBV25-1,CASSTTGGVFVNYGYTF,TGTGCCAGCAGTACAACAGGGGGCGTCTTTGTCAACTATGGCTACACCTTC
-,TRBJ2-5,-,TRBV20-1,CSAVLEEETQYF,TGCAGTGCTGTACTAGAGGAAGAGACCCAGTACTTC
-,TRBJ2-2,-,TRBV11-3,CASSLAIGELFF,TGTGCCAGCAGCCTAGCAATCGGGGAGCTGTTTTTT
once,TRBJ1-5,-,TRBV7-2,CASRLTGSHSNQPQHF,TGTGCCAGCAGATTAACGGGCAGTCATAGCAATCAGCCCCAGCATTTT
-,TRBJ1-3,TRBD1,TRBV7-9,CASSSYGQVSGNTIYF,TGTGCCAGCAGCTCATACGGACAGGTCTCTGGAAACACCATATATTTT
-,TRBJ1-2,-,TRBV7-6,CASSLRAGQGYGYTF,TGTGCCAGCAGCTTAAGAGCGGGCCAGGGGTATGGCTACACCTTC
once,TRBJ2-7,TRBD1,TRBV7-2,CASSWTGGEDEQYF,TGTGCCAGCAGCTGGACAGGGGGCGAGGACGAGCAGTACTTC
few,TRBJ2-3,TRBD1,TRBV20-1,CSARQGWGTDTQYF,TGCAGTGCGAGACAGGGGTGGGGCACAGATACGCAGTATTTT
-,TRBJ2-3,-,TRBV20-1,CSASPRVFTDTQYF,TGCAGTGCTAGCCCCCGAGTTTTCACAGATACGCAGTATTTT
many,TRBJ1-3,-,TRBV7-8,CASSQRVGNTIYF,TGTGCCAGCAGCCAGAGGGTTGGAAACACCATATATTTT
many,TRBJ2-1,-,TRBV5-4,CASSFGLASSYNEQFF,TGTGCCAGCAGCTTTGGGCTAGCGAGCTCCTACAATGAGCAGTTCTTC
-,TRBJ2-6,-,TRBV2,CASRSDGSGANVLTF,TGTGCCAGCCGATCGGACGGCTCTGGGGCCAACGTCCTGACTTTC
-,TRBJ1-1,-,TRBV25-1,CASSETHEAFF,TGTGCCAGCAGTGAAACACATGAAGCTTTCTTT
-,TRBJ1-1,-,TRBV7-9,CASSSTGRDTEAFF,TGTGCCAGCAGCTCTACAGGGAGGGACACTGAAGCTTTCTTT
once,TRBJ1-1,-,TRBV2,CASSELSGYTEAFF,TGTGCCAGCAGTGAATTGTCCGGGTACACTGAAGCTTTCTTT
many,TRBJ2-3,TRBD2,TRBV6-5,CASRPPTSGGGTQYF,TGTGCCAGCAGACCACCGACTAGCGGGGGTGGTACGCAGTATTTT
-,TRBJ2-7,TRBD2,TRBV10-2,CASSATLAGGAEQYF,TGCGCCAGCAGTGCGACACTAGCGGGAGGGGCCGAGCAGTACTTC
-,TRBJ2-5,-,TRBV7-2,CASSLPRVSETQYF,TGTGCCAGCAGCTTACCCAGGGTATCCGAGACCCAGTACTTC
many,TRBJ2-1,TRBD2,TRBV7-6,CASSTTSGSSYNEQFF,TGTGCCAGCAGCACTACTAGCGGGAGCTCCTACAATGAGCAGTTCTTC
once,TRBJ1-1,TRBD1,TRBV12-3/TRBV12-4,CASSLAGGGYNEAFF,TGTGCCAGCAGTTTAGCGGGAGGGGGCTACAATGAAGCTTTCTTT
few,TRBJ1-2,-,TRBV25-1,CASSLSGPNYGYTF,TGTGCCAGCAGTTTGTCAGGCCCTAACTATGGCTACACCTTC
many,TRBJ2-1,TRBD1,TRBV19,CASSITGVGNEQFF,TGTGCCAGTAGTATTACAGGGGTAGGCAATGAGCAGTTCTTC
many,TRBJ1-2,-,TRBV3-1,CASSPDSYYGYTF,TGTGCCAGCAGCCCCGACAGTTACTATGGCTACACCTTC
-,TRBJ2-7,-,TRBV5-1,CASPNRDPYSPDEQYF,TGTGCCTCCCCAAACCGGGACCCCTATTCTCCGGACGAGCAGTACTTC
-,TRBJ2-1,-,TRBV20-1,CSARRGEQFF,TGCAGTGCACGGCGGGGTGAGCAGTTCTTC
-,TRBJ1-6,-,TRBV7-9,CANGETSPLHF,TGTGCCAACGGGGAAACTTCACCCCTCCACTTT
-,TRBJ1-1,-,TRBV20-1,CSAPEAGYTEAFF,TGCAGTGCCCCTGAGGCAGGGTACACTGAAGCTTTCTTT
-,TRBJ1-2,-,TRBV7-9,CASSPGGDPIYGYTF,TGTGCCAGCAGCCCGGGAGGAGATCCGATCTATGGCTACACCTTC
-,TRBJ1-1,-,TRBV19,CASSIGGGARYTEAFF,TGTGCCAGTAGTATAGGAGGGGGGGCGAGGTACACTGAAGCTTTCTTT
few,TRBJ2-3,-,TRBV20-1,CSAREVGGLEPDTQYF,TGCAGTGCTAGAGAAGTGGGGGGGCTGGAGCCAGATACGCAGTATTTT
-,TRBJ1-1,TRBD1,TRBV19,CASRGQESEAFF,TGTGCCAGTCGCGGACAGGAGTCTGAAGCTTTCTTT
many,TRBJ2-5,TRBD1,TRBV19,CASSPDRTRETQYF,TGTGCCAGTAGTCCGGACAGGACACGAGAGACCCAGTACTTC
-,TRBJ2-1,TRBD2,TRBV2,CASSELGLAANEQLF,TGTGCCAGCAGTGAACTGGGACTAGCGGCCAATGAGCAGCTCTTC
-,TRBJ2-1,-,TRBV29-1,CSVETEGNYNEQFF,TGCAGCGTTGAAACGGAGGGAAACTACAATGAGCAGTTCTTC
few,TRBJ1-6,TRBD1,TRBV7-9,CASSLDGTGVSPLHF,TGTGCCAGCAGCTTAGACGGGACAGGGGTCTCACCCCTCCACTTT
-,TRBJ2-7,-,TRBV20-1,CSRGTPYEQYF,TGCAGTCGGGGGACCCCCTACGAGCAGTACTTC
-,TRBJ2-7,TRBD2,TRBV4-1,CASSQLYLSGESSYEQYF,TGCGCCAGCAGCCAACTCTACCTCAGCGGGGAAAGCTCCTACGAGCAGTACTTC
-,TRBJ2-1,-,TRBV19,CASSVTSNNEQFF,TGTGCCAGTAGTGTGACTAGTAACAATGAGCAGTTCTTC
-,TRBJ2-5,TRBD2,TRBV7-9,CASSYTSGGAGETQYF,TGTGCCAGCAGCTATACTAGCGGGGGGGCCGGGGAGACCCAGTACTTC
few,TRBJ1-3,-,TRBV9,CASQGPGTGNTIYF,TGTGCCAGCCAAGGTCCAGGGACAGGAAACACCATATATTTT
few,TRBJ2-3,-,TRBV14,CASSRSLGDIPQYF,TGTGCCAGCAGCCGCTCCCTCGGGGACATACCGCAGTATTTT
-,TRBJ1-5,TRBD1,TRBV19,CASSPLAPSDRGTSLWRQPQHF,TGTGCCAGTAGTCCGCTCGCTCCCTCGGACAGGGGGACTTCTTTGTGGAGACAGCCCCAGCATTTT
many,TRBJ2-2,TRBD1,TRBV6-1,CASRTGMSTGELFF,TGTGCCAGTAGGACAGGGATGAGCACCGGGGAGCTGTTTTTT
-,TRBJ2-1,-,TRBV20-1,CSARRGSPYNEQFF,TGCAGTGCGAGACGGGGGAGTCCGTACAATGAGCAGTTCTTC
-,TRBJ2-6,-,TRBV7-7,CASSQDPGANVLTF,TGTGCTAGCAGCCAAGACCCTGGGGCCAACGTCCTGACTTTC
-,TRBJ2-1,-,TRBV19,CASSIRDEQFF,TGTGCCAGTAGTATTAGAGATGAGCAGTTCTTC